The next 21 T cell receptor beta chains were all read from a single sample in a study of T cell repertoires in cytomegalovirus infection. TCRdb re-derived calls from the reads in MiXCR, one entry per CDR3 protein. In the table there are 30,000 to 40,000 distinct CDR3 sequences, 40% to 65% of which are singletons. For these TCRs, the target antigens are not known. Sequenced here: CD8+ T cells from cultured PBMCs, sampled from culture after CMV antigen stimulation. The receptors stem from a human donor in good health (CMV status not recorded). Some clones in this sample may be carry-over from other donors' samples.

The table lists this clonotype with a few counts. The chain uses TRBV2 and TRBJ1-4, with 8 bases that match TRBD1. After removal of 6 bases from V and 13 bases from J, the junction contained 19 bases not matched to a gene. The CDR3 is made up of 16 amino acids. Looked up from germline, CDR1 is SNHLY and CDR2 is FYNNEI. The CDR3 region has the DNA TGTGCCAGCAGGCCGATGCCGGGACAGGCTCAAGGAGGACTGTTTTTT. It codes for CASRPMPGQAQGGLFF. The variable domain in full, with the rest retrieved from reference TRBV2 and TRBJ1-4, is EPEVTQTPSHQVTQMGQEVILRCVPISNHLYFYWYRQILGQKVEFLVSFYNNEISEKSEIFDDQFSVERPDGSNFTLKIRSTKLEDSAMYFCASRPMPGQAQGGLFFGSGTQLSVL.

The chain is built from TRBV30 and TRBJ2-1, with D unresolved. Trimming removed 3 bases from V and 5 bases from J, with 11 bases in between. This CDR3 has 13 amino acids. In germline, CDR1 is GTSNPN, CDR2 SVGIG (reference sequence). This CDR3 reads CAWSWVVNNEQFF. DNA of the CDR3: TGTGCCTGGAGCTGGGTGGTGAACAATGAGCAGTTCTTC.

CDR3 amino acids: CASSAGTGRGEQYF. For the CDR3, the DNA is TGTGCCAGCAGTGCCGGGACAGGGCGCGGGGAGCAGTACTTC. The chain recombines TRBV27 with TRBJ2-7; 9 nucleotides align to TRBD1. Germline loops: CDR1 MNHEY, CDR2 SMNVEV (reference sequence). The CDR3 is 14 residues long. V shed 5 bases, J shed 7 bases, and the junction held 9 bases outside the gene matches.

The J gene is TRBJ2-1, the V gene TRBV4-1; 14 bases are shared with TRBD2. The CDR3 length is 17 residues. CDR1 and CDR2 (germline): MGHRA, YSYEKL. After removal of 3 bases from V and 5 bases from J, the junction contained 6 bases not matched to a gene. CDR3: CASSHGGTSGRHNEQFF. The CDR3 DNA sequence: TGCGCCAGCAGCCATGGTGGGACTAGCGGGAGACACAATGAGCAGTTCTTC.

The chain recombines TRBV11-2 with TRBJ2-1, with a possible D match to TRBD2 (6 bases). CDR3 length: 17 amino acids. The V end was cut by 2 bases, the J end by 0 bases, with 14 bases between. In germline, CDR1 is SGHAT, CDR2 FQNNGV. The CDR3 DNA sequence: TGTGCCAGCAGCTTACGTGCGGGGCCTAGCTCCTACAATGAGCAGTTCTTC. It yields the protein CASSLRAGPSSYNEQFF. Variable domain in full (rest from reference TRBV11-2 and TRBJ2-1): EAGVAQSPRYKIIEKRQSVAFWCNPISGHATLYWYQQILGQGPKLLIQFQNNGVVDDSQLPKDRFSAERLKGVDSTLKIQPAKLEDSAVYLCASSLRAGPSSYNEQFFGPGTRLTVL.

This clonotype was seen only a few times. The J gene is TRBJ1-4, the V gene TRBV7-8; D is undetermined. V lost 5 bases, J lost 1 base, and 14 bases lay in between. Germline CDR1 reads SGHVS; CDR2 reads FQNEAQ. The CDR3 runs 16 residues. In DNA form, the CDR3 reads TGTGCCAGCAGCCGGCATCCGTCCGGAACTAATGAAAAACTGTTTTTT. As protein: CASSRHPSGTNEKLFF.

This clonotype was seen a few times. The rearrangement joins TRBV12-3 or TRBV12-4 to TRBJ1-1, with D tentatively TRBD1 (6 bases). Trimming shortened V by 6 bases and J by 4 bases, and 15 bases separated the two germline ends. This CDR3 comprises 14 residues. The CDR3 coding sequence is TGTGCCAGCAGGCAAAAGGGAGGGGGCACTGAAGCTTTCTTT. Encoded protein: CASRQKGGGTEAFF.

This clonotype occurred a few times. This chain links TRBV20-1 with TRBJ2-7, with a tentative D call TRBD2 (5 bases). Germline V gives CDR1 DFQATT, CDR2 SNEGSKA (reference sequence). Trimming pared 0 bases from V and 3 bases from J, leaving 9 bases between. The CDR3 contains 13 residues. The CDR3 sequence is CSARDSDFYEQYF. The CDR3 DNA follows: TGCAGTGCTAGAGATAGCGACTTCTACGAGCAGTACTTC.

The V and J genes are TRBV7-6 and TRBJ2-1; D possibly corresponds to TRBD2 (6 bases). CDR1 is SGHVS and CDR2 is FNYEAQ in the germline V gene. Trimming took off 5 bases at V and 5 bases at J, with 19 bases between the two ends. The CDR3 is 16 amino acids. The CDR3 sequence: CASSAPGSGLDNEQFF. DNA of the CDR3: TGTGCCAGCAGCGCCCCGGGCAGCGGGCTCGACAATGAGCAGTTCTTC.

The chain recombines TRBV7-6 with TRBJ1-2; D possibly corresponds to TRBD1 (6 bases). Germline CDR1 SGHVS, CDR2 FNYEAQ. The CDR3 is made up of 15 amino acids. Trimming pared 5 bases from V and 3 bases from J, leaving 16 bases between. In DNA form, the CDR3 reads TGTGCCAGCAGCCGATCGGCAGGGGAGGACTATGGCTACACCTTC. This sequence encodes CASSRSAGEDYGYTF.

This clonotype was recorded many times. This rearrangement joins TRBV20-1 to TRBJ1-5; D perhaps matches TRBD1 (6 bases). V was trimmed by 3 bases and J by 2 bases, leaving 23 bases between them. Germline V gene sequence: CDR1 DFQATT, CDR2 SNEGSKA (reference sequence). CDR3 length: 18 amino acids. In DNA form, the CDR3 reads TGCAGTGCTAGCCGACGGGTAGGTAGCAGGGGTGGCAATCAGCCCCAGCATTTT. Its translation is CSASRRVGSRGGNQPQHF.

This clonotype was detected only a few times. The J gene is TRBJ2-1, the V gene TRBV7-9; TRBD1 matches at 7 bases. Germline CDR1 SEHNR, CDR2 FQNEAQ (reference sequence). The CDR3 runs 16 residues. V lost 2 bases and J lost 0; bases outside the gene matches: 4. This CDR3 is CASSLTQGSSYNEQFF. In DNA, the CDR3 is TGTGCCAGCAGCTTAACACAGGGGAGCTCCTACAATGAGCAGTTCTTC.

This clonotype was found a few times. The chain carries TRBV27 and TRBJ2-3, with 8 nucleotides matching TRBD1. CDR3 length: 15 residues. The germline gives CDR1 MNHEY, CDR2 SMNVEV (reference sequence). Trimming took 2 bases from V and 2 from J; bases not matched to a gene: 3. CDR3 nucleotide sequence: TGTGCCAGCAGTTTAGGGACAGGATACACAGATACGCAGTATTTT. This gives the protein CASSLGTGYTDTQYF.

This sequence joins TRBV3-1 and TRBJ2-3, with 7 bases identical to TRBD1. The germline V gene has CDR1 LGHDT and CDR2 YNNKEL (reference sequence). This CDR3 has 16 amino acids. V gave up 1 base and J gave up 1 base; unmatched junction bases: 5. In DNA form, the CDR3 reads TGTGCCAGCAGCCAAGTTCCTAGGGGGCGCACAGATACGCAGTATTTT. It specifies CASSQVPRGRTDTQYF.

V gene TRBV6-6 combines with J gene TRBJ1-4; D is uncertain. The germline V gene encodes CDR1 MNHNY and CDR2 SVGAGI (reference sequence). The CDR3 has 15 residues. V was clipped by 0 bases and J by 0 bases, with 5 bases between them. The CDR3 sequence: CASSYSGSTNEKLFF. The CDR3 region has the DNA TGTGCCAGCAGTTACTCGGGCTCAACTAATGAAAAACTGTTTTTT.

In this sample, this clonotype turned up many times. This rearrangement joins TRBV15 to TRBJ2-1; D remains unclear. Trimming left V 0 bases short and J 1 base short, with 10 bases between. Germline assignment: CDR1 LNHNV and CDR2 YYDKDF (reference sequence). CDR3 length: 16 residues. The CDR3 DNA sequence: TGTGCCACCAGCAGAGATCCACCAGCTTCCTACAATGAGCAGTTCTTC. Amino acid sequence: CATSRDPPASYNEQFF.

The V gene is TRBV7-6, the J gene TRBJ2-7; 8 bases are shared with TRBD1. CDR3 length: 15 amino acids. CDR1 and CDR2 (germline): SGHVS, FNYEAQ. With 0 bases clipped from V and 5 bases from J, the junction kept 6 bases outside the gene matches. The CDR3 nucleotides are TGTGCCAGCAGCTTAGCCGGGACAGGCTTCAACGAGCAGTACTTC. Its protein is CASSLAGTGFNEQYF. Full variable domain (missing parts from reference TRBV7-6 and TRBJ2-7): GAGVSQSPRYKVTKRGQDVALRCDPISGHVSLYWYRQALGQGPEFLTYFNYEAQQDKSGLPNDRFSAERPEGSISTLTIQRTEQRDSAMYRCASSLAGTGFNEQYFGPGTRLTVT.

This chain connects TRBV28 to TRBJ2-7; 7 bases are shared with TRBD2. V shed 3 bases and J 7 bases; nucleotides not matched to a gene: 6. Germline CDR1 reads MDHEN; CDR2 reads SYDVKM. This CDR3 is built from 13 residues. The CDR3 nucleotides are TGTGCCAGCAGTTTGGGAGGGAGTATAGAGCAGTACTTC. Amino acids: CASSLGGSIEQYF.

This chain joins TRBV10-3 and TRBJ2-1; TRBD2 agrees at 8 bases. The trim removed 6 bases at V and 2 bases at J, leaving 9 bases unmatched. The CDR3 sequence is 16 residues long. Germline V gives CDR1 ENHRY, CDR2 SYGVKD. The CDR3 is CAISGDSGKTYNEQFF. Written as DNA, the CDR3 is TGTGCCATCAGCGGGGATAGCGGGAAAACCTACAATGAGCAGTTCTTC.

V usage is TRBV7-2 and J usage is TRBJ1-1; no definite D call. This CDR3 comprises 13 residues. V was trimmed by 1 base and J by 6 bases, leaving 9 bases between them. Germline V gene sequence: CDR1 SGHTA, CDR2 FQGNSA. CDR3 DNA: TGTGCCAGCAGCTTAGATTTGGGGTCTGAAGCTTTCTTT. Translated: CASSLDLGSEAFF.

This chain joins TRBV7-9 and TRBJ2-7; tentatively, D is TRBD1 or TRBD2 (5 bases each). CDR1 and CDR2 from the germline V gene are SEHNR and FQNEAQ (reference sequence). The ends were cut back, 4 bases at V and 4 bases at J, with 14 bases in the middle. The CDR3 totals 14 residues. The CDR3 DNA follows: TGTGCCAGCAGCTCCCCCGGGGCTCCATACGAGCAGTACTTC. Translation: CASSSPGAPYEQYF.